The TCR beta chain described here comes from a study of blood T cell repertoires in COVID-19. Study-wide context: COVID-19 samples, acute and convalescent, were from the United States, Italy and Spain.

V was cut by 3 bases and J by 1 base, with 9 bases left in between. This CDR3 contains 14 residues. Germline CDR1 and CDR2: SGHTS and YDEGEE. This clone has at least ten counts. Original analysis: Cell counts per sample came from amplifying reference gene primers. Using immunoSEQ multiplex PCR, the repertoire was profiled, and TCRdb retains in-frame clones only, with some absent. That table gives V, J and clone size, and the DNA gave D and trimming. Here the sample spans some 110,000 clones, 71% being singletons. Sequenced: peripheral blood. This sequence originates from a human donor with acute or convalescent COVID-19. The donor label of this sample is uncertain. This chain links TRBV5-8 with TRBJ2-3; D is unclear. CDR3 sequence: CASSSLVGTDTQYF. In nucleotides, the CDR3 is TGTGCCAGCAGCTCCCTAGTGGGCACAGATACGCAGTATTTT.